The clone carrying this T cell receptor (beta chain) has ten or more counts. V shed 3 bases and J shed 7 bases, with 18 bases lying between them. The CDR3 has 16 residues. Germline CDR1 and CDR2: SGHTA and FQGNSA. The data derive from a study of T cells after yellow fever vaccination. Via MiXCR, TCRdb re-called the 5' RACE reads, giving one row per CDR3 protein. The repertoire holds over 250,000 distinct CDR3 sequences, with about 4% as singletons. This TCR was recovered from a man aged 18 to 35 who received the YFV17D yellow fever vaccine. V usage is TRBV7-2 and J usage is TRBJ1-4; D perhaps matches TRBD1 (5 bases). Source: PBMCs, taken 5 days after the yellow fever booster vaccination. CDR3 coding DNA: TGTGCCAGCAGCTTCTCTTTCGAACAGGCGCGTGAAAAACTGTTTTTT. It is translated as CASSFSFEQAREKLFF.